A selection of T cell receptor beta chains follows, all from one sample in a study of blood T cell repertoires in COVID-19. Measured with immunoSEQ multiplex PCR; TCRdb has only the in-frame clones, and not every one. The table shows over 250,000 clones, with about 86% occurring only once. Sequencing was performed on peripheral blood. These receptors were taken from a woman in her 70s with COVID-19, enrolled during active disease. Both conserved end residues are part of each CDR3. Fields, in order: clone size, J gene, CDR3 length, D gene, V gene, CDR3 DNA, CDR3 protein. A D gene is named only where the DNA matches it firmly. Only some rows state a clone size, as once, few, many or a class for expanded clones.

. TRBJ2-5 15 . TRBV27 TGTGCCAGCAGCCCCGGGGGGCACACCAAAGAGACCCAGTACTTC CASSPGGHTKETQYF
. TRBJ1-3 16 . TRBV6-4 TGTGCCAGCAGTGACGTTAGCGCCCGCTCTGGAAACACCATATATTTT CASSDVSARSGNTIYF
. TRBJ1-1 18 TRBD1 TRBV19 TGTGCCAGTATTCGGGGTATACAGGGGGTCTTAATGAACACTGAAGCTTTCTTT CASIRGIQGVLMNTEAFF
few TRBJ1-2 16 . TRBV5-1 TGCGCCAGCAGCTTGGTAGCGCCTTCCGCTAACTATGGCTACACCTTC CASSLVAPSANYGYTF
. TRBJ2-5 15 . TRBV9 TGTGCCAGCATCCCCTCTCAGGACAGACAAGAGACCCAGTACTTC CASIPSQDRQETQYF
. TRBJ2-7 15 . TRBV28 TGTGCCAGCAGTTTAATCCAGGCGGGCTCCTACGAGCAGTACTTC CASSLIQAGSYEQYF
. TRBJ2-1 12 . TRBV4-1 TGCGCCAGCAGCCACGGAAAGCGCGAGCAGTTCTTC CASSHGKREQFF
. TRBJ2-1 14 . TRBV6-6 TGTGCCAGCATTTCGGAGAGGGCCTACAATGAGCAGTTCTTC CASISERAYNEQFF
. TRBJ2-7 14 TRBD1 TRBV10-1 TGCGCCAGCAGTGAGGCGGACAGGGTTTACGAGCAGTACTTC CASSEADRVYEQYF
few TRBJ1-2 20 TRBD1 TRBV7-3 TGTGCCAGCAGCTTAGGGTCCCGGACAGGCCCACCCCCAGTCCTCTATGGCTACACCTTC CASSLGSRTGPPPVLYGYTF
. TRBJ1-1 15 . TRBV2 TGTGCCAGCAGTGTTGACAGACTTGCGAACACTGAAGCTTTCTTT CASSVDRLANTEAFF
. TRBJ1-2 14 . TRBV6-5 TGTGCCAGCAGCTCAGATCCCTCTAACTATGGCTACACCTTC CASSSDPSNYGYTF
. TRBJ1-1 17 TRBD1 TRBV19 TGTGCCAGTAGTATACAGGGACAGGGGCGCTTGAACACTGAAGCTTTCTTT CASSIQGQGRLNTEAFF
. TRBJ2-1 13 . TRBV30 TGTGCCTGGAGTGTAACGGTTGGCAATGAGCAGTTCTTC CAWSVTVGNEQFF
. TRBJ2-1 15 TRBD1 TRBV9 TGTGCCAGCATGGGGAGGACAGGGTCCTACAATGAGCAGTTCTTC CASMGRTGSYNEQFF
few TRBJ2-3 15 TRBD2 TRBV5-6 TGTGCCAGCAGCTTGTTAGCGGGGAGCACAGATACGCAGTATTTT CASSLLAGSTDTQYF
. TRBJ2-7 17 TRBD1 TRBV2 TGTGCCAGCAGTGGGGGGTTTATCGGGGACAGCTCCTACGAGCAGTACTTC CASSGGFIGDSSYEQYF
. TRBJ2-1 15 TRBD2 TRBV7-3 TGTGCCAGCAGCTTAGCTAGCGGGGGGGTCAATGAGCAGTTCTTC CASSLASGGVNEQFF
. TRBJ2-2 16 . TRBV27 TGTGCCAGCAGTAACCTGGGAGTTACGAACACCGGGGAGCTGTTTTTT CASSNLGVTNTGELFF
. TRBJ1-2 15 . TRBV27 TGTGCCAGCAGTTCCCCAGGAGGCGGGAACTATGGCTACACCTTC CASSSPGGGNYGYTF
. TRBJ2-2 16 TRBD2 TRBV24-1 TGTGCCACCGAATCCGCGGGGGGCCCTAACACCGGGGAGCTGTTTTTT CATESAGGPNTGELFF
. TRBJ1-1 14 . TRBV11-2 TGTGCCAGCAGCTTAGGACTTACGAACACTGAAGCTTTCTTT CASSLGLTNTEAFF
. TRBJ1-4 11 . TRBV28 TGTGCCAGCAGTTTTCGGGAAAAACTGTTTTTT CASSFREKLFF
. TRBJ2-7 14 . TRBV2 TGTGCCAGCAGTGAAACAGGACAGTTCTACGAGCAGTACTTC CASSETGQFYEQYF
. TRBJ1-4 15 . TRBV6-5 TGTGCCAGCAGACCCCCTCTAGGAGTTAATGAAAAACTGTTTTTT CASRPPLGVNEKLFF
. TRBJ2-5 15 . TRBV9 TGTGCCAGCAGCGTATCGGGCAGGGCCCAAGAGACCCAGTACTTC CASSVSGRAQETQYF
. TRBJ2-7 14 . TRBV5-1 TGCGCCAGCAGCTTACAGGGACCATCCTACGAGCAGTACTTC CASSLQGPSYEQYF
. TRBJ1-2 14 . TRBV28 TGTGCCAGCAGCCTTCCCCAAGGGCGGGGTGGCTACACCTTC CASSLPQGRGGYTF
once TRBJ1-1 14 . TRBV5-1 TGCGCCAGCAGCTTGACCTCAGGAAACACTGAAGCTTTCTTT CASSLTSGNTEAFF
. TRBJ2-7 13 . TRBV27 TGTGCCAGCAGTCTACAGACAGAAGACGAGCAGTACTTC CASSLQTEDEQYF
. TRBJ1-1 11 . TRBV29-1 TGCAGCGCCGACAGAGAAGTAGAAGCTTTCTTT CSADREVEAFF
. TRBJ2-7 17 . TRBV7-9 TGTGCCAGCAGCTTAGAGATTGGCTCCTTCGTCTCCTACGAGCAGTACTTC CASSLEIGSFVSYEQYF
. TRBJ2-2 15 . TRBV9 TGTGCCAGCAGCTTGTACGGGGGTAACACCGGGGAGCTGTTTTTT CASSLYGGNTGELFF
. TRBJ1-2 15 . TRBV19 TGTGCCAGTACCCCCCTGGCGGAAGAGGGCTATGGCTACACCTTC CASTPLAEEGYGYTF
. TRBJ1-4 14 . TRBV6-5 TGTGCCAGCGGGAACAGGGTGGGAGATGAAAAACTGTTTTTT CASGNRVGDEKLFF
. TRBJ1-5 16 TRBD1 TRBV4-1 TGCGCCAGCAGCCAAGAAGGGGGCGGGGGGAATCAGCCCCAGCATTTT CASSQEGGGGNQPQHF
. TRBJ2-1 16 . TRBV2 TGTGCCAGCAACCCGGCCCCGGGACTCTCCTACAATGAGCAGTTCTTC CASNPAPGLSYNEQFF
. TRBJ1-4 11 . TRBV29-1 TGCAGCGTTGTAATGAATGAAAAACTGTTTTTT CSVVMNEKLFF
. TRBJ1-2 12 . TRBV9 TGTGCCAGCAGCCCCTCCATCGGGGGCTACACCTTC CASSPSIGGYTF
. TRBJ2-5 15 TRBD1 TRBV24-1 TGTGCCACCAGTGATGAACAGGGGGCTGGAAAGACCCAGTACTTC CATSDEQGAGKTQYF
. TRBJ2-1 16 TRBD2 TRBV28 TGTGCCAGCAGCCCCGGACTAGCGGGGGGGATGAGGCAGCAGTTCTTC CASSPGLAGGMRQQFF
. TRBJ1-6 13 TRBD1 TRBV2 TGTGCCAGCAAGACAGGGGTGAATTCACCCCTCCACTTT CASKTGVNSPLHF
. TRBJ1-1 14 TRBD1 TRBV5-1 TGCGCCAGCAGCTCGGGACAGGGGTGGACTGAAGCTTTCTTT CASSSGQGWTEAFF
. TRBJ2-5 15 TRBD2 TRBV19 TGTGCCAGTAGTCCTAGCGGGGGGTGGTTGAAGACCCAGTACTTC CASSPSGGWLKTQYF
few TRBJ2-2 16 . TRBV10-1 TGCGCCAGCAGTGAGTCGAGGGGGAGTAGCACCGGGGAGCTGTTTTTT CASSESRGSSTGELFF
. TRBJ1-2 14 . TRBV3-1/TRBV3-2 TGTGCCAGCAGCCAAGATCTTGGAGGGGAAGGCTACACCTTC CASSQDLGGEGYTF
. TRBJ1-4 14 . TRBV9 TGTGCCAGCAGCGTAGCCCAGGGTAGTGAAAAACTGTTTTTT CASSVAQGSEKLFF
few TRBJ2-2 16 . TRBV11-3 TGTGCCAGCAGCTCCGGCGAGGGCGGCCACACCGGGGAGCTGTTTTTT CASSSGEGGHTGELFF